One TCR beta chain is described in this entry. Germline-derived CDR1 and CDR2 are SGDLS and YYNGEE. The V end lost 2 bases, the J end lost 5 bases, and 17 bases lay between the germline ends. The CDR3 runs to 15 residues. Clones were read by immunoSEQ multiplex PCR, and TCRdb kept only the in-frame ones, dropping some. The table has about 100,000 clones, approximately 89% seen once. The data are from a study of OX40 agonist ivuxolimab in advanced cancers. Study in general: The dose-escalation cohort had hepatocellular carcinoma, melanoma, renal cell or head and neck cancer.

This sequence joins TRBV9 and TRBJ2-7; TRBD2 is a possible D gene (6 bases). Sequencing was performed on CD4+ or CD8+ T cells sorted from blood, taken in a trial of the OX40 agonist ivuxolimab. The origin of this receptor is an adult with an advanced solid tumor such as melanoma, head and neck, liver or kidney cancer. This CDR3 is CASSVGGGIENEQYF. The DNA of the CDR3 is TGTGCCAGCAGCGTCGGCGGAGGGATTGAGAACGAGCAGTACTTC.